These 18 T cell receptor beta chains originate from one sample sequenced in a study of cytomegalovirus exposure and HLA in healthy donors. Here immunoSEQ multiplex PCR was the method, and the copy in TCRdb shows in-frame clones only, minus some. This table has about 130,000 clones, 89% appearing once. Sequencing was performed on PBMCs. These receptors were obtained from a woman between 18 and 29 years old in good health and CMV-seropositive.

The chain combines TRBV6-1 with TRBJ2-7; possible D gene TRBD2, 6 bases. V lost 5 bases and J 0 bases, leaving 14 bases between the germline ends. The CDR3 contains 15 residues. Germline CDR1 and CDR2: MNHNS and SASEGT. CDR3 sequence reads: CASSPSRDSSYEQYF. The DNA for the CDR3 is TGTGCCAGCAGTCCATCCAGGGACTCCTCCTACGAGCAGTACTTC.

The rearrangement uses TRBV27 and TRBJ1-2, with 8 bases that match TRBD1. Germline CDR1 reads MNHEY; CDR2 reads SMNVEV (reference sequence). The CDR3 totals 14 residues. The ends lost 6 bases at V and 8 bases at J; junction bases unmatched: 11. The CDR3 sequence is CASSWTGSPWGYTF. The CDR3 DNA follows: TGTGCCAGCAGCTGGACAGGGAGCCCCTGGGGCTACACCTTC.

The CDR3 DNA sequence: TGTGCCAGCAGCTCCCGGGGACAGGGGAACCAAGAGACCCAGTACTTC. Protein: CASSSRGQGNQETQYF. This rearrangement joins TRBV11-3 to TRBJ2-5, with 10 bases identical to TRBD1. Germline CDR1 and CDR2: SGHNT and YENEEA. V shed 4 bases and J 0 bases; nucleotides not matched to a gene: 5. This CDR3 has 16 amino acids. The full variable domain, its missing parts supplied by reference TRBV11-3 and TRBJ2-5, is EAGVVQSPRYKIIEKKQPVAFWCNPISGHNTLYWYLQNLGQGPELLIRYENEEAVDDSQLPKDRFSAERLKGVDSTLKIQPAELGDSAVYLCASSSRGQGNQETQYFGPGTRLLVL.

The count of this clone is one. The junction departs from germline at one end; a sequencing error may be responsible. The V gene is TRBV7-7, the J gene TRBJ2-5; D gene ambiguous. The length of the CDR3 is 14 residues. Germline values: CDR1 SSHAT, CDR2 FNYEAQ (reference sequence). CDR3 DNA sequence: TGTGCTAGCAGCTTAGTCGCGAGCCAAGAGACCCAGTACTTC. It codes for CASSLVASQETQYF.

This clone occurred once. The chain is built from TRBV29-1 and TRBJ2-3; TRBD1 matches 9 bases. Germline CDR1 SQVTM, CDR2 ANQGSEA. The CDR3 runs to 14 residues. J was trimmed by 1 base and V by 6 bases; bases with no gene match: 5. The CDR3 DNA sequence: TGCAGCGTCAACCGGGACAGGGGCACAGATACGCAGTATTTT. It specifies CSVNRDRGTDTQYF.

This chain connects TRBV27 to TRBJ2-7; TRBD1 matches at 9 bases. The length of the CDR3 is 15 residues. The J segment lost 0 bases and the V segment lost 4 bases, leaving 4 bases of the junction unmatched. Per germline, CDR1 MNHEY and CDR2 SMNVEV (reference sequence). CDR3 bases: TGTGCCAGCAGTTCCCGGGACAGGGTCTCCTACGAGCAGTACTTC. Its protein is CASSSRDRVSYEQYF.

The chain uses TRBV19 and TRBJ2-2; TRBD1 agrees at 9 bases. The V segment lost 3 bases and the J segment 6 bases; nucleotides outside the gene matches: 5. The CDR3 loop spans 15 amino acids. CDR1 and CDR2 (germline): LNHDA, SQIVND (reference sequence). The CDR3 protein is CASSIRTGVPGELFF. In DNA form, the CDR3 reads TGTGCCAGTAGTATCAGGACAGGGGTCCCCGGGGAGCTGTTTTTT. Variable domain in full (rest from reference TRBV19 and TRBJ2-2): DGGITQSPKYLFRKEGQNVTLSCEQNLNHDAMYWYRQDPGQGLRLIYYSQIVNDFQKGDIAEGYSVSREKKESFPLTVTSAQKNPTAFYLCASSIRTGVPGELFFGEGSRLTVL.

The chain couples TRBV2 to TRBJ2-3; 7 bases map to TRBD1. Germline-derived CDR1 and CDR2 are SNHLY and FYNNEI. This CDR3 contains 15 residues. J was trimmed by 3 bases and V by 6 bases; bases with no gene match: 9. The CDR3, as DNA: TGTGCCAGCAGCAAGAGACAGGGTCGAACAGATACGCAGTATTTT. This translates into CASSKRQGRTDTQYF. The full variable domain, rest sourced from reference TRBV2 and TRBJ2-3, is EPEVTQTPSHQVTQMGQEVILRCVPISNHLYFYWYRQILGQKVEFLVSFYNNEISEKSEIFDDQFSVERPDGSNFTLKIRSTKLEDSAMYFCASSKRQGRTDTQYFGPGTRLTVL.

This chain's CDR3 is CASSVDRDTQYF. Here the CDR3 DNA reads TGCGCCAGCAGTGTCGACAGAGATACGCAGTATTTT. The V call is TRBV10-2, the J call TRBJ2-3; a possible D gene is TRBD1 (5 bases). Germline V gene lookup returns CDR1 WSHSY and CDR2 SAAADI. Trimming cost V 4 bases and J 5 bases, with 7 bases left between them. This CDR3 comprises 12 residues.

The chain recombines TRBV4-1 with TRBJ2-1; perhaps TRBD2 as D (6 bases). V was clipped by 3 bases and J by 0 bases, with 15 bases between them. Germline lookup yields CDR1 MGHRA and CDR2 YSYEKL. CDR3 length: 17 residues. For the CDR3, the DNA is TGCGCCAGCAGCCAGCCCTCTCGGGGGAGCTCCTACAATGAGCAGTTCTTC. Amino acid sequence: CASSQPSRGSSYNEQFF.

The chain links TRBV10-3 to TRBJ2-6; D is possibly TRBD1 (5 bases). Trimming cost V 10 bases and J 0 bases, with 16 bases left between them. The CDR3 consists of 16 residues. The germline gives CDR1 ENHRY, CDR2 SYGVKD. The CDR3 spells CATTRQSLSGANVLTF. The CDR3 DNA reads as TGTGCCACAACGCGACAGAGCCTCTCTGGGGCCAACGTCCTGACTTTC.

The V gene is TRBV15, the J gene TRBJ2-1; the D gene is possibly TRBD1 (5 bases). The CDR3 totals 12 residues. Trimming took off 4 bases at V and 6 bases at J, with 7 bases between the two ends. In germline, CDR1 is LNHNV, CDR2 YYDKDF (reference sequence). The CDR3 sequence is CATSNRRNEQFF. DNA for the CDR3: TGTGCCACCAGCAACAGGCGCAATGAGCAGTTCTTC.

The V and J genes are TRBV19 and TRBJ1-1, with 8 bases fitting TRBD1. The junction had 5 bases not matched to a gene; V was cut back by 6 bases and J by 2 bases. In germline, CDR1 is LNHDA, CDR2 SQIVND (reference sequence). CDR3 length: 14 residues. This CDR3 is CASSRGQYNTEAFF. DNA for the CDR3: TGTGCCAGTAGCAGGGGGCAGTATAACACTGAAGCTTTCTTT.

V usage is TRBV19 and J usage is TRBJ2-5, with a weak D call TRBD2 (5 bases). The germline V gene encodes CDR1 LNHDA and CDR2 SQIVND (reference sequence). This CDR3 region has 13 residues. V lost 6 bases, J lost 5 bases, and 13 bases lay in between. For the CDR3, the DNA is TGTGCCAGTAGCCCATTAGCGAGTGAGACCCAGTACTTC. Translation gives CASSPLASETQYF.

J is TRBJ1-5 and V is TRBV10-1; no clear D. CDR3 length: 15 residues. Deletions cut 9 bases from V and 5 bases from J, with 20 bases between. The V gene's germline CDR1 is WNHNN and CDR2 SYGVQD (reference sequence). The CDR3 DNA reads as TGCGCCAGGCGGCGGGGTCCCTTGGCCGATCAGCCCCAGCATTTT. It translates to CARRRGPLADQPQHF.

Only one count was recorded for this clone. A junction boundary mismatches the germline segment, possibly from a read error. The chain recombines TRBV7-7 with TRBJ1-4; D is possibly TRBD1 (5 bases). The CDR3 has 13 residues. Germline assignment: CDR1 SSHAT and CDR2 FNYEAQ (reference sequence). The DNA for the CDR3 is TGTGCTAGCAGCCCAGGGTTGGGTGAAAAACTGTTTTTT. Protein product: CASSPGLGEKLFF. The full variable domain, completed using reference TRBV7-7 and TRBJ1-4, is GAGVSQSPRYKVTKRGQDVTLRCDPISSHATLYWYQQALGQGPEFLTYFNYEAQPDKSGLPSDRFSAERPEGSISTLTIQRTEQRDSAMYRCASSPGLGEKLFFGSGTQLSVL.

The rearrangement uses TRBV23-1 and TRBJ1-2; 9 positions agree with TRBD1. TRBV23-1 is an open reading frame whose function is uncertain. This CDR3 region has 14 residues. V trimming: 6 bases; J trimming: 1 base; junction bases outside the gene matches: 3. In DNA, the CDR3 is TGCGCCAGCAGGTACAGGGGGCTTAACTATGGCTACACCTTC. It yields the protein CASRYRGLNYGYTF.

The chain is built from TRBV19 and TRBJ2-3; D is perhaps TRBD2 (5 bases). V shed 7 bases and J shed 0 bases, with 11 bases lying between them. This CDR3 has 14 amino acids. The germline V gene has CDR1 LNHDA and CDR2 SQIVND (reference sequence). As DNA, the CDR3 is TGTGCCAGTAAACGGGAACTTAGCACAGATACGCAGTATTTT. Protein: CASKRELSTDTQYF.